These 25 T cell receptor beta chains came from one sample sequenced in a study of cytomegalovirus exposure and HLA in healthy donors. The PCR had 60 Vbeta and 13 Jbeta primers. Measured with immunoSEQ multiplex PCR; TCRdb has only the in-frame clones, and not every one. This table holds about 160,000 clones, around 80% found once. Input material: PBMCs. These receptors were obtained from a male donor in good health and CMV-seropositive.

The chain links TRBV28 to TRBJ2-7, with D maybe TRBD2 (5 bases). This CDR3 is 15 amino acids long. The germline gives CDR1 MDHEN, CDR2 SYDVKM. Trimming stripped 4 bases from V and 0 bases from J, with 13 bases between. The DNA of the CDR3 is TGTGCCAGCAGTTCTCCCGGGGTTCGCTCCTACGAGCAGTACTTC. It encodes CASSSPGVRSYEQYF.

V usage is TRBV7-9 and J usage is TRBJ2-5; 8 bases align to TRBD2. TRBJ2-7 matches the DNA end more closely, so the J call is doubtful. Germline loops: CDR1 SEHNR, CDR2 FQNEAQ (reference sequence). This CDR3 region has 15 residues. The CDR3 loop is CASSYTSGFSYEQYF. Here the CDR3 DNA reads TGTGCCAGCAGCTACACTAGCGGCTTTTCCTACGAGCAGTACTTC.

The chain couples TRBV10-3 to TRBJ2-7; 14 nucleotides line up with TRBD2. V gave up 5 bases and J gave up 5 bases; unmatched junction bases: 2. Germline CDR1 is ENHRY and CDR2 is SYGVKD. CDR3 length: 14 amino acids. The CDR3 spells CAISMGLAGDEQYF. CDR3 DNA sequence: TGTGCCATCAGTATGGGACTAGCGGGAGACGAGCAGTACTTC.

The chain couples TRBV6-5 to TRBJ1-5; D possibly corresponds to TRBD1 (5 bases). The CDR3 is made up of 13 amino acids. Per germline, CDR1 MNHEY and CDR2 SVGAGI. Trimming stripped 6 bases from V and 4 bases from J, with 10 bases between. The CDR3 DNA sequence: TGTGCCAGCAGCCCCGGGGGGAATCAGCCCCAGCATTTT. Protein: CASSPGGNQPQHF.

About this clone itself: Relative to the germline gene, one junction end is altered; a read error may explain this. This rearrangement joins TRBV11-3 to TRBJ2-5; possible D gene TRBD2, 5 bases. Germline V gene data show CDR1 as SGHNT and CDR2 as YENEEA. The CDR3 is made up of 15 amino acids. The CDR3 DNA reads TGTGCCAGCAGCTTAGACGGGATAGGGCAAGAGGCCCAGTACTTC. Translated: CASSLDGIGQEAQYF.

V and J are TRBV7-2 and TRBJ2-4, with D perhaps TRBD1 or TRBD2 (7 bases each). The CDR3 has 14 amino acids. Germline lookup yields CDR1 SGHTA and CDR2 FQGNSA. Trimming took off 10 bases at V and 2 bases at J, with 15 bases between the two ends. The CDR3 DNA follows: TGTGCCACCAGGGGGGGAGAATCCAAAAACATTCAGTACTTC. Its translation is CATRGGESKNIQYF.

J is TRBJ2-5 and V is TRBV27; 7 nucleotides match TRBD1. The CDR3 is 16 residues long. CDR1 and CDR2 from the germline V gene are MNHEY and SMNVEV (reference sequence). J gave up 4 bases and V 4 bases, and 12 bases lay outside the gene matches. The CDR3 is CASSSRTVRQGETQYF. The CDR3 bases are TGTGCCAGCAGTTCGCGGACGGTCCGACAGGGAGAGACCCAGTACTTC.

The gene calls are TRBV29-1 and TRBJ1-3; D uncertain. V lost 2 bases and J 2 bases, leaving 7 bases between the germline ends. Per germline, CDR1 SQVTM and CDR2 ANQGSEA. The CDR3 totals 13 residues. CDR3 DNA sequence: TGCAGCGTTGAAAAACAGACTGGAAACACCATATATTTT. Translated, it gives CSVEKQTGNTIYF.

V gene TRBV18 combines with J gene TRBJ1-1, with TRBD1 as a possible D gene (5 bases). This CDR3 contains 13 residues. The V gene lost 3 bases and the J gene lost 6 bases, with 11 bases spanning the gap. Germline V gene data show CDR1 as KGHSH and CDR2 as LQKENI. CDR3 loop: CASSPGGEAEAFF. In DNA form, the CDR3 reads TGTGCCAGCTCACCGGGGGGGGAGGCTGAAGCTTTCTTT.

The rearrangement uses TRBV5-1 and TRBJ2-3; a weak D match, TRBD2 (6 bases). The CDR3 is 14 residues long. Trimming took 6 bases from V and 2 from J, leaving 13 bases between them. Looked up from germline, CDR1 is SGHRS and CDR2 is YFSETQ. CDR3 DNA sequence: TGCGCCAGCAAGGCGGGCGGGACCACAGATACGCAGTATTTT. Its protein product is CASKAGGTTDTQYF.

The genes are TRBV11-2 and TRBJ2-1; 11 positions match TRBD2. This CDR3 is 15 amino acids long. CDR1 SGHAT and CDR2 FQNNGV come from the germline V gene. Trimming at V came to 7 bases and at J to 7 bases, leaving 9 bases not matched to a gene. The CDR3 spells CASTQVGLAVNEQFF. For the CDR3, the DNA is TGTGCCAGCACACAAGTGGGACTAGCGGTAAATGAGCAGTTCTTC.

The rearrangement uses TRBV5-5 and TRBJ2-7; D is unclear. This CDR3 spans 12 amino acids. The germline V and J ends were trimmed by 1 base and 4 bases, with 6 bases remaining between them. Germline lookup yields CDR1 SGHKS and CDR2 YYEKEE (reference sequence). The CDR3 nucleotides are TGTGCCAGCAGCTTGTTCCAGTACGAGCAGTACTTC. Translation gives CASSLFQYEQYF.

This rearrangement joins TRBV4-2 to TRBJ1-4, with a tentative D call TRBD1 (5 bases). This CDR3 comprises 17 residues. The V gene lost 4 bases and the J gene lost 0 bases, with 15 bases spanning the gap. Germline assignment: CDR1 LGHNA and CDR2 YNFKEQ. CDR3 nucleotides: TGTGCCAGCAGCCCACGGCTGACAGCCCCAACTAATGAAAAACTGTTTTTT. Translating gives CASSPRLTAPTNEKLFF.

J is TRBJ1-5 and V is TRBV7-8; no firm D call. Germline V gene lookup returns CDR1 SGHVS and CDR2 FQNEAQ. The CDR3 totals 16 residues. V shed 2 bases and J shed 0 bases, with 11 bases lying between them. The CDR3 bases are TGTGCCAGCAGCTTACGAGCCCGCTATAGCAATCAGCCCCAGCATTTT. It translates to CASSLRARYSNQPQHF.

A few counts support this clone. The J gene is TRBJ2-7, the V gene TRBV4-2, with 7 bases lining up with TRBD2. Germline lookup yields CDR1 LGHNA and CDR2 YNFKEQ. The CDR3 contains 15 residues. The J segment lost 4 bases and the V segment lost 1 base, leaving 7 bases of the junction unmatched. This chain's CDR3 is CASSQVALADYEQYF. CDR3 DNA sequence: TGTGCCAGCAGCCAAGTAGCCCTAGCGGATTACGAGCAGTACTTC.

The chain has TRBV7-9 and TRBJ2-2; D may be TRBD1 (6 bases). CDR1 is SEHNR, CDR2 FQNEAQ, per germline (reference sequence). Deletions cut 1 base from V and 10 bases from J, with 16 bases between. This CDR3 is 15 amino acids long. DNA of the CDR3: TGTGCCAGCAGCTTAGAATGGGGGCCCGCCGAGGAGCTGTTTTTT. It is translated as CASSLEWGPAEELFF.

The chain combines TRBV5-6 with TRBJ2-3; a weak D match, TRBD2 (6 bases). Germline assignment: CDR1 SGHDT and CDR2 YYEEEE. The V end was cut by 2 bases, the J end by 4 bases, with 17 bases between. This CDR3 is 16 amino acids long. DNA of the CDR3: TGTGCCAGCAGCTTACGGGAGTTAGTTTCGGCAGATACGCAGTATTTT. Protein product: CASSLRELVSADTQYF.

The J gene is TRBJ2-7, the V gene TRBV6-5; a possible D gene is TRBD1 (6 bases). There are 15 residues in the CDR3. Germline lookup yields CDR1 MNHEY and CDR2 SVGAGI. Trimming stripped 6 bases from V and 2 bases from J, with 17 bases between. The CDR3 loop reads CASSYTPGQPYEQYF. In DNA, the CDR3 is TGTGCCAGCAGCTACACCCCGGGACAACCCTACGAGCAGTACTTC.

This clone was detected once. The chain couples TRBV27 to TRBJ2-3; D is possibly TRBD1 (7 bases). CDR1 is MNHEY, CDR2 SMNVEV, per germline (reference sequence). The V end lost 8 bases, the J end lost 2 bases, and 11 bases lay between the germline ends. CDR3 length equals 13 residues. The chain's CDR3 is CASAGQSTDTQYF. CDR3 sequence (DNA): TGTGCCAGCGCGGGACAGTCCACAGATACGCAGTATTTT.

The chain employs TRBV5-1 and TRBJ2-5, with TRBD1 identical over 7 bases. The CDR3 runs 16 residues. The germline gives CDR1 SGHRS, CDR2 YFSETQ. The V and J ends lost 4 bases and 4 bases, in that order; junction bases with no gene match: 13. CDR3 region: CASSIVTGTVPETQYF. In DNA form, the CDR3 reads TGCGCCAGCAGCATCGTAACCGGGACAGTACCAGAGACCCAGTACTTC.

The V and J genes are TRBV14 and TRBJ1-1, with D tentatively TRBD1 (5 bases). The CDR3 spans 14 residues. Germline lookup yields CDR1 SGHDN and CDR2 FVKESK. V was trimmed by 6 bases and J by 2 bases, leaving 13 bases between them. CDR3 region: CASSHRGFNTEAFF. The CDR3 DNA sequence: TGTGCCAGCAGTCACCGGGGGTTCAACACTGAAGCTTTCTTT.

The chain uses TRBV11-1 and TRBJ2-2; 8 nucleotides align to TRBD1. Germline values: CDR1 SGHAT, CDR2 FQDESV (reference sequence). This CDR3 is 15 amino acids long. V lost 5 bases, J lost 4 bases, and 6 bases stayed unmatched. The CDR3 is CASSRRTGSTGELFF. The DNA for the CDR3 is TGTGCCAGCAGCCGCCGGACAGGGAGCACCGGGGAGCTGTTTTTT.

The rearrangement joins TRBV5-6 to TRBJ1-6; D is unclear. V shed 3 bases and J shed 0 bases, with 10 bases lying between them. The CDR3 contains 16 residues. The germline V gene encodes CDR1 SGHDT and CDR2 YYEEEE. CDR3 loop: CASSSPGSSYNSPLHF. The CDR3, as DNA: TGTGCCAGCAGCTCCCCGGGTAGCTCCTATAATTCACCCCTCCACTTT.

The chain links TRBV11-3 to TRBJ1-1; the D gene is possibly TRBD1 (5 bases). Deletions cut 8 bases from V and 5 bases from J, with 12 bases between. This CDR3 contains 12 residues. Germline assignment: CDR1 SGHNT and CDR2 YENEEA. The CDR3 DNA is TGTGCCAGCGTGAAGGACAAGACTGAAGCTTTCTTT. As protein: CASVKDKTEAFF.

This chain joins TRBV10-3 and TRBJ1-5; no reliable D call. This CDR3 is built from 17 residues. The V and J ends lost 2 bases and 6 bases respectively, with 20 bases between them. The germline V gene has CDR1 ENHRY and CDR2 SYGVKD. CDR3 loop: CAISEPEDSIGGQPQHF. The CDR3 DNA is TGTGCCATCAGTGAGCCGGAGGACTCCATTGGTGGTCAGCCCCAGCATTTT.